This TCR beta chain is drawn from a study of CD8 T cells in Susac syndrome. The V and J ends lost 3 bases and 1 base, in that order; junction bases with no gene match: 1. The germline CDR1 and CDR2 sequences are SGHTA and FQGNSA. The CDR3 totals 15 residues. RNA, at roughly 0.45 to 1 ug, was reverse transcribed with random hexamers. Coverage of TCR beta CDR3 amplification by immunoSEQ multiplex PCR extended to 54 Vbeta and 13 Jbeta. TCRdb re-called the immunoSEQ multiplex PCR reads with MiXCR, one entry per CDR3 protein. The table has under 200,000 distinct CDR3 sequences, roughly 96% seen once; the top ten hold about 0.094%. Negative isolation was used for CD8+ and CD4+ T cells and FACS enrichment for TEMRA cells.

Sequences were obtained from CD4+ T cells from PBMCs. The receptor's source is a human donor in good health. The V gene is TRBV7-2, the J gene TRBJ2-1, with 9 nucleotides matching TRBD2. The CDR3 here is CASSFSGGSYNEQFF. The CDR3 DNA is TGTGCCAGCAGCTTTAGCGGGGGTTCCTACAATGAGCAGTTCTTC.